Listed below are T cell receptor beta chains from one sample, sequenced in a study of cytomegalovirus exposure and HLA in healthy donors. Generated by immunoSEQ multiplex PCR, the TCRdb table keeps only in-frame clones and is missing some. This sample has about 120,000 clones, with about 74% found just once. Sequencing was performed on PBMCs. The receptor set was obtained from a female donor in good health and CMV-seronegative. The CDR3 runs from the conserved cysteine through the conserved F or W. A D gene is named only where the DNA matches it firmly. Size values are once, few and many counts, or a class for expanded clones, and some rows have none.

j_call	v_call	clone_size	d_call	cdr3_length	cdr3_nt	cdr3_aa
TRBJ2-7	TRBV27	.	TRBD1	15	TGTGCCAGCAGTTTAGGGACAGGGGGCTTCTACGAGCAGTACTTC	CASSLGTGGFYEQYF
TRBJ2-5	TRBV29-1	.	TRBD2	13	TGCAGCGCCGGACTAGCGGGGAAAGAGACCCAGTACTTC	CSAGLAGKETQYF
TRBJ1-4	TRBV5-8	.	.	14	TGTGCCAGCAGCTTGTTGGGACAAGGTGAAAAACTGTTTTTT	CASSLLGQGEKLFF
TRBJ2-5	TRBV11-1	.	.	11	TGTGCCAGCAGCTCGGGAGAGACCCAGTACTTC	CASSSGETQYF
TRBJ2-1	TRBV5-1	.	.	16	TGCGCCAGCAGCTTAGGATCTAGTTTGCTTTACAATGAGCAGTTCTTC	CASSLGSSLLYNEQFF
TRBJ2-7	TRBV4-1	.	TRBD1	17	TGCGCCAGCAGCCAAGGGAAAGCACGGGACAGATCCTACGAGCAGTACTTC	CASSQGKARDRSYEQYF
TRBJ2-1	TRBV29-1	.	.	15	TGCAGCGTTGTATTATGGCAGGGTTATTCCAATGAGCAGTTCTTC	CSVVLWQGYSNEQFF
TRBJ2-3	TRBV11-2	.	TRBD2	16	TGTGCCAGCAGCTTGGTAGCGGGGGGTGGCACAGATACGCAGTATTTT	CASSLVAGGGTDTQYF
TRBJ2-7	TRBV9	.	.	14	TGTGCCAGCAGCGTAGGACTAGGGAACTACGAGCAGTACTTC	CASSVGLGNYEQYF
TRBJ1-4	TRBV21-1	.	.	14	TGTGCCAGAAAAGCCGGGGGAGGTCAAGAAAAACTGTTTTTT	CARKAGGGQEKLFF
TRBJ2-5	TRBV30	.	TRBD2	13	TGTGCCTGGACACTAGCGGGAGGAGAGACCCAGTACTTC	CAWTLAGGETQYF
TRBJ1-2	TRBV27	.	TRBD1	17	TGTGCCAGCAAGGGACTCAGGGGGCCATCCTTCATCGATGGCTACACCTTC	CASKGLRGPSFIDGYTF
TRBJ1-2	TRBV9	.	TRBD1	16	TGTGCCAGCAGCCAATATCAGAAGGGACAGGGGGATTCGATAACCTTC	CASSQYQKGQGDSITF
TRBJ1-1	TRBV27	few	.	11	TGTGCCAGCCACCGGGGGTCTGAAGCTTTCTTT	CASHRGSEAFF
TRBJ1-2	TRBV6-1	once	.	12	TGTGCCACCTCAAGGGAGAACTATGGCTACACCTTC	CATSRENYGYTF
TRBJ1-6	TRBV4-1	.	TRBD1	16	TGCGCCAGCAGCCAAGAGGGACAGGGTCGGAATTCACCCCTCCACTTT	CASSQEGQGRNSPLHF
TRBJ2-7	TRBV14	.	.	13	TGTGCCAGCAGCCGCGACAGGATCTACGGGCAGTACTTC	CASSRDRIYGQYF
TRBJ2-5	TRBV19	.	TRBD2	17	TGTGCCAGTAGTATAGATCCCAGACTAGCGGGGACGGAGACCCAGTACTTC	CASSIDPRLAGTETQYF
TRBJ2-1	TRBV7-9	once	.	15	TGTGCCAGCAGCTCTGTCGTAGGGGGAAACAATGAGCAGTTCTTC	CASSSVVGGNNEQFF
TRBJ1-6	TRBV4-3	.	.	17	TGCGCCAGCAGCCAAACGGAGGGGAGCTCCTATAATTCACCCCTCCACTTT	CASSQTEGSSYNSPLHF
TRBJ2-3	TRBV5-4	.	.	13	TGTGCCAGCAGCATCGACAGAACAGATACGCAGTATTTT	CASSIDRTDTQYF
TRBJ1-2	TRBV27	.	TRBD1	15	TGTGCCAGCAGTTCGCCGGGACAGCCAGTTGTGGGCTACACCTTC	CASSSPGQPVVGYTF
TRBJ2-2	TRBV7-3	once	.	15	TGTGCCAGCAGTCAGACAGGAGGAAACACCGGGGAGCTGTTTTTT	CASSQTGGNTGELFF
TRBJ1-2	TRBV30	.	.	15	TGTGCCTGGAGTGTAATTCTCCTGACGGGTCATGGCTACACCTTC	CAWSVILLTGHGYTF
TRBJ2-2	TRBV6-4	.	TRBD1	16	TGTGCCAGCAGTGAATTAGGGGGCCGCCGCCCCGGGGAGCTGTTTTTT	CASSELGGRRPGELFF
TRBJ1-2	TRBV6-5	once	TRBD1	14	TGTGCCAGCAGGAGCGTCACAGGGGGCTATGGCTACACCTTC	CASRSVTGGYGYTF